This paragraph covers one T cell receptor beta chain sequence. V was cut by 7 bases and J by 3 bases, with 19 bases left in between. Germline CDR1 reads MNHNS; CDR2 reads SASEGT. The CDR3 covers 15 residues. Fresh peripheral blood, around 9.2 ml of it, supplied the PBMCs. Using RNA transcripts as the source, TCR beta CDR3 regions were amplified. The TCR CDR3 first-round RT-PCR relied on the HTBI primer set. A single record per CDR3 protein comes from TCRdb applying MiXCR to the multiplex PCR reads. The sample has approximately 520,000 distinct CDR3 sequences; about 24% are singletons. This sample stems from a study of T cells in Graves' hyperthyroidism and ophthalmopathy.

The specimen was blood. The clonotype was recovered from a woman younger than 45 with Graves' ophthalmopathy. The J gene is TRBJ2-7, the V gene TRBV6-1; perhaps TRBD2 as D (7 bases). This chain's CDR3 is CASMGRGQSVYEQYF. The CDR3 region has the DNA TGTGCCAGCATGGGGCGGGGGCAATCAGTCTACGAGCAGTACTTC.